These 12 T cell receptor beta chains were sequenced from one sample in a study of cytomegalovirus exposure and HLA in healthy donors. The PCR was carried out with 60 Vbeta primers and 13 Jbeta primers. Clones were sequenced by immunoSEQ multiplex PCR, and TCRdb holds only the in-frame ones, with some missing. The table shows roughly 120,000 clones, with around 78% occurring only once. The sequenced material came from PBMCs. All receptors come from a woman aged 25 to 45 in good health and CMV-seropositive.

As to this clone: Other DNA sequences from this sample encode an identical CDR3 as well. The J gene is TRBJ2-1, the V gene TRBV5-1; TRBD1 aligns across 10 bases. CDR1 is SGHRS, CDR2 YFSETQ, per germline. This CDR3 has 14 residues. Germline trimming cut 0 bases from V and 6 bases from J; bases unmatched to any gene: 0. The CDR3 region has the DNA TGCGCCAGCAGCTTGGGGACAGGGGGCAATGAGCAGTTCTTC. As protein: CASSLGTGGNEQFF. The whole variable domain, filled in from reference TRBV5-1 and TRBJ2-1, reads KAGVTQTPRYLIKTRGQQVTLSCSPISGHRSVSWYQQTPGQGLQFLFEYFSETQRNKGNFPGRFSGRQFSNSRSEMNVSTLELGDSALYLCASSLGTGGNEQFFGPGTRLTVL.

In DNA form, the CDR3 reads TGTGCCTGGAGTCCGGGACTAGCGGAGACCCAGTACTTC. It codes for CAWSPGLAETQYF. This sequence joins TRBV30 and TRBJ2-5; 10 bases are shared with TRBD2. Germline loops: CDR1 GTSNPN, CDR2 SVGIG (reference sequence). The CDR3 contains 13 residues. V dropped 2 bases and J dropped 5; count of bases not matched to a gene: 2.

The chain is built from TRBV6-5 and TRBJ2-1, with 8 bases aligning to TRBD2. The V and J ends lost 8 bases and 3 bases, in that order; junction bases with no gene match: 9. CDR1 MNHEY and CDR2 SVGAGI come from the germline V gene. This CDR3 is built from 15 residues. For the CDR3, the DNA is TGTGCCAGCGGGGTGGGGACTAGGGACTACAATGAGCAGTTCTTC. It specifies CASGVGTRDYNEQFF.

The V and J genes are TRBV18 and TRBJ1-2; D remains ambiguous. The V end was cut by 3 bases, the J end by 5 bases, with 13 bases between. CDR3 length: 14 amino acids. Germline values: CDR1 KGHSH, CDR2 LQKENI. Here the CDR3 DNA reads TGTGCCAGCTCACCCGCAGCGGCGGAGTATGGCTACACCTTC. Amino acid sequence: CASSPAAAEYGYTF.

The sample holds one count of this clone. V usage is TRBV28 and J usage is TRBJ1-5; a weak D match, TRBD1 (5 bases). V was trimmed by 6 bases and J by 6 bases, leaving 12 bases between them. The CDR3 loop spans 13 amino acids. Germline CDR1 and CDR2: MDHEN and SYDVKM. In DNA form, the CDR3 reads TGTGCCAGCAGCCACGCCGGGGGTCAGCCCCAGCATTTT. Translation: CASSHAGGQPQHF.

J is TRBJ2-5 and V is TRBV9, with TRBD1 matching over 7 bases. TRBJ2-7 matches the DNA end more closely, so the J call is doubtful. Germline assignment: CDR1 SGDLS and CDR2 YYNGEE. The CDR3 is made up of 15 amino acids. CDR3 sequence: CASSVSGTEDYEQYF. The CDR3 DNA is TGTGCCAGCAGCGTATCCGGGACAGAAGATTACGAGCAGTACTTC.

This clone has more than one count but fewer than ten. The sample holds other DNA sequences that translate to the same CDR3. This rearrangement joins TRBV5-5 to TRBJ2-5, with 13 bases that match TRBD2. The germline V gene encodes CDR1 SGHKS and CDR2 YYEKEE (reference sequence). With 0 bases clipped from V and 5 bases from J, the junction kept 4 bases outside the gene matches. The length of the CDR3 is 16 residues. Written as DNA, the CDR3 is TGTGCCAGCAGCTTGGCACTAGCGGGGGGGCAGGAGACCCAGTACTTC. Translating it yields CASSLALAGGQETQYF.

V is TRBV10-2 and J is TRBJ1-4, with a tentative D call TRBD1 (5 bases). The CDR3 contains 17 residues. Germline V gene lookup returns CDR1 WSHSY and CDR2 SAAADI. Trimming took 8 bases from V and 4 from J, leaving 23 bases between them. CDR3: CASLDRAPRRDNEKLFF. The DNA for the CDR3 is TGCGCCAGCCTCGACAGAGCCCCGCGGAGGGATAATGAAAAACTGTTTTTT.

Note on this clone: At the DNA level, this CDR3 is encoded by other sequences in the same sample as well. The chain carries TRBV19 and TRBJ1-1; 7 bases agree with TRBD1. The CDR3 length is 17 residues. CDR1 and CDR2 (germline): LNHDA, SQIVND (reference sequence). Germline trimming cut 5 bases from V and 3 bases from J; bases unmatched to any gene: 15. The CDR3 DNA is TGTGCCAGTAGTCCGCTTCGACAGGGAGTAGCGGACACTGAAGCTTTCTTT. This gives the protein CASSPLRQGVADTEAFF.

This clone was seen only once. The rearrangement uses TRBV5-1 and TRBJ2-7; 8 bases map to TRBD1. V gave up 4 bases and J gave up 4 bases; unmatched junction bases: 7. The CDR3 contains 14 residues. CDR1 is SGHRS and CDR2 is YFSETQ in the germline V gene. The DNA of the CDR3 is TGCGCCAGCAGCCTGGAGACAGGGGTTTACGAGCAGTACTTC. It translates to CASSLETGVYEQYF.

In the case of this clone: The junction does not match germline at one end; this may be a read error. The chain recombines TRBV27 with TRBJ1-2, with D unresolved. CDR3 length: 15 amino acids. Germline CDR1 reads MNHEY; CDR2 reads SMNVEV (reference sequence). CDR3: CASSPNLESNYSYTF. The CDR3 DNA reads as TGTGCCAGCAGTCCCAACCTCGAGAGTAACTATAGCTACACCTTC.

The chain recombines TRBV28 with TRBJ1-4, with D perhaps matching TRBD1 (6 bases). The germline V gene has CDR1 MDHEN and CDR2 SYDVKM. Trimming took off 5 bases at V and 5 bases at J, with 15 bases between the two ends. The CDR3 extends over 15 amino acids. The CDR3: CASSPPGHRNEKLFF. As DNA, the CDR3 is TGTGCCAGCAGTCCCCCGGGACACAGAAATGAAAAACTGTTTTTT. The full variable domain, rest sourced from reference TRBV28 and TRBJ1-4, is DVKVTQSSRYLVKRTGEKVFLECVQDMDHENMFWYRQDPGLGLRLIYFSYDVKMKEKGDIPEGYSVSREKKERFSLILESASTNQTSMYLCASSPPGHRNEKLFFGSGTQLSVL.